These 23 T cell receptor beta chains were all obtained from the same sample, sequenced in a study of cytomegalovirus exposure and HLA in healthy donors. Both 60 Vbeta primers and 13 Jbeta primers went into the PCR. The data were produced by immunoSEQ multiplex PCR, yet TCRdb's version contains in-frame clones alone and is incomplete. The repertoire consists of 180,000 or so clones, with about 79% occurring once and the leading ten covering about 1.5%. Sample: PBMCs. These TCRs come from a man in his late teens or twenties in good health and CMV-seronegative.

This clone was picked up one time. The V and J genes are TRBV28 and TRBJ2-7; possible D gene TRBD2, 5 bases. The V gene's germline CDR1 is MDHEN and CDR2 SYDVKM. CDR3 size: 14 residues. The ends were cut back, 2 bases at V and 5 bases at J, with 13 bases in the middle. The CDR3 region is CASSLGEGRDEQYF. CDR3 sequence (DNA): TGTGCCAGCAGTTTAGGAGAGGGTAGGGACGAGCAGTACTTC.

The chain uses TRBV11-3 and TRBJ2-3, with 8 nucleotides matching TRBD1. The CDR3 is 14 residues long. Germline V CDR1 and CDR2: SGHNT, YENEEA. V lost 5 bases and J lost 7; bases outside the gene matches: 8. This chain's CDR3 is CASSAPGQAYTQYF. The CDR3 nucleotides read TGTGCCAGCAGCGCACCGGGACAGGCCTATACGCAGTATTTT.

The sample holds one count of this clone. The genes are TRBV5-4 and TRBJ1-1, with a tentative D call TRBD1 (6 bases). The CDR3 runs 20 residues. Germline V CDR1 and CDR2: SGHNT, YYREEE (reference sequence). Between the trimmed V and J ends, which lost 9 bases and 5 bases, there was a span of 38 bases. The CDR3 loop reads CATRGVELGGAEVGRTEAFF. CDR3 DNA: TGTGCCACCAGAGGTGTTGAGTTGGGGGGGGCAGAGGTAGGAAGAACTGAAGCTTTCTTT.

The chain carries TRBV28 and TRBJ2-2, with D possibly TRBD2 on 5 matching bases. The CDR3 runs to 15 residues. Germline values: CDR1 MDHEN, CDR2 SYDVKM. The V end was cut by 4 bases, the J end by 2 bases, with 11 bases between. The CDR3 loop reads CASSSRLANTGELFF. In nucleotides, the CDR3 is TGTGCCAGCAGTTCGCGTCTAGCTAACACCGGGGAGCTGTTTTTT.

This clone was seen a few times. V and J are TRBV6-5 and TRBJ2-2, with D maybe TRBD2 (6 bases). Trimming took 0 bases from V and 6 from J, leaving 8 bases between them. Germline loops: CDR1 MNHEY, CDR2 SVGAGI. CDR3 length equals 14 residues. This CDR3 is CASSYSGGAGELFF. The CDR3 bases are TGTGCCAGCAGTTACTCGGGGGGAGCCGGGGAGCTGTTTTTT.

The chain employs TRBV5-6 and TRBJ2-5; D gene unclear. The CDR3 contains 12 residues. From germline, CDR1 is SGHDT and CDR2 YYEEEE. V was trimmed by 4 bases and J by 2 bases, leaving 6 bases between them. CDR3 residues: CASSRRQETQYF. The CDR3 DNA follows: TGTGCCAGCAGCAGGCGGCAAGAGACCCAGTACTTC.

The V gene is TRBV7-2, the J gene TRBJ2-3, with TRBD2 matching over 15 bases. CDR1 is SGHTA and CDR2 is FQGNSA in the germline V gene. The CDR3 loop spans 17 amino acids. With V trimmed by 5 bases and J by 3 bases, 6 bases remained unmatched. This CDR3 reads CASSRRTSGRATDTQYF. Here the CDR3 DNA reads TGTGCCAGCAGCCGCCGGACTAGCGGGAGGGCGACAGATACGCAGTATTTT.

The rearrangement uses TRBV28 and TRBJ2-2; tentatively, D is TRBD2 (7 bases). Germline V gene lookup returns CDR1 MDHEN and CDR2 SYDVKM. CDR3 length: 13 amino acids. V was cut by 6 bases and J by 6 bases, with 11 bases left in between. The CDR3 spells CASSPGGPGELFF. The CDR3 nucleotides are TGTGCCAGCAGCCCCGGGGGGCCCGGGGAGCTGTTTTTT.

This clone was found once. The CDR3: CASSLYPFGGGQPTDTQYF. The CDR3 region has the DNA TGCGCCAGCAGCTTGTATCCCTTCGGGGGAGGGCAGCCTACAGATACGCAGTATTTT. The V and J genes are TRBV5-1 and TRBJ2-3; TRBD2 agrees at 7 bases. This CDR3 has 19 amino acids. Germline trimming cut 1 base from V and 3 bases from J; bases unmatched to any gene: 17. Germline V gives CDR1 SGHRS, CDR2 YFSETQ.

The chain couples TRBV5-1 to TRBJ2-7; TRBD1 matches at 11 bases. CDR3 length equals 15 residues. V dropped 1 base and J dropped 3; count of bases not matched to a gene: 3. CDR1 SGHRS and CDR2 YFSETQ come from the germline V gene. As DNA, the CDR3 is TGCGCCAGCAGCTTGATGGGACAGGGGGGCTACGAGCAGTACTTC. Translated: CASSLMGQGGYEQYF.

The rearrangement uses TRBV30 and TRBJ2-5, with D possibly TRBD2 on 6 matching bases. Germline V lookup: CDR1 GTSNPN, CDR2 SVGIG (reference sequence). Trimming took off 3 bases at V and 0 bases at J, with 14 bases between the two ends. This CDR3 is 15 amino acids long. As DNA, the CDR3 is TGTGCCTGGAGCCAGGAGGGCCTATACCAAGAGACCCAGTACTTC. Translated: CAWSQEGLYQETQYF.

The chain is built from TRBV6-5 and TRBJ1-1; 9 bases fit TRBD1. V gave up 6 bases and J gave up 4 bases; unmatched junction bases: 9. CDR3 length: 15 amino acids. Germline lookup yields CDR1 MNHEY and CDR2 SVGAGI. CDR3 bases: TGTGCCAGCAGATTCTCCGGGACAGGGCTCACTGAAGCTTTCTTT. Amino acid sequence: CASRFSGTGLTEAFF.

Remarks on this clone: One end of the junction is discordant with germline, which a read error may explain. Other DNA sequences of this sample code for an identical CDR3. The chain uses TRBV12-5 and TRBJ1-1; 9 nucleotides agree with TRBD1. Germline CDR1 LGHNT, CDR2 FRNRAP. The CDR3 runs 15 residues. The CDR3 sequence: CASGWSDRGGTEAFF. CDR3 bases: TGTGCTAGTGGTTGGTCCGACAGGGGGGGCACTGAGGCTTTCTTT. The variable domain in full, completed from reference TRBV12-5 and TRBJ1-1, reads DARVTQTPRHKVTEMGQEVTMRCQPILGHNTVFWYRQTMMQGLELLAYFRNRAPLDDSGMPKDRFSAEMPDATLATLKIQPSEPRDSAVYFCASGWSDRGGTEAFFGQGTRLTVV.

The chain employs TRBV6-1 and TRBJ1-1, with TRBD1 matching over 8 bases. The CDR3 is 16 amino acids. The junction had 17 bases not matched to a gene; V was cut back by 4 bases and J by 10 bases. The germline CDR1 and CDR2 sequences are MNHNS and SASEGT. In DNA, the CDR3 is TGTGCCAGCAGTGCCCCTCGCGGGCAGGGGGCGCGGGGAGCTTTCTTT. Translation gives CASSAPRGQGARGAFF.

This clone was detected once. The chain joins TRBV19 to TRBJ2-6; D unresolved. Germline assignment: CDR1 LNHDA and CDR2 SQIVND (reference sequence). V was trimmed by 1 base and J by 2 bases, leaving 12 bases between them. CDR3 size: 17 residues. The chain's CDR3 is CASSIAPVAAGANVLTF. The CDR3 DNA reads as TGTGCCAGTAGTATAGCCCCGGTTGCCGCTGGGGCCAACGTCCTGACTTTC.

The chain is built from TRBV7-9 and TRBJ2-2, with 10 bases aligning to TRBD1. Germline trimming cut 6 bases from V and 3 bases from J; bases unmatched to any gene: 4. CDR1 is SEHNR, CDR2 FQNEAQ, per germline (reference sequence). The CDR3 covers 15 residues. The CDR3 region is CASSPGTGDTGELFF. CDR3 DNA: TGTGCCAGCAGTCCCGGGACAGGGGACACCGGGGAGCTGTTTTTT.

This clone occurred a few times. The V gene is TRBV30, the J gene TRBJ2-7, with 11 bases fitting TRBD2. The CDR3 runs 18 residues. The germline V gene has CDR1 GTSNPN and CDR2 SVGIG (reference sequence). The V gene end was trimmed by 4 bases and the J gene end by 4 bases; junction bases not matched to a gene: 18. The CDR3: CAWNGGQGGTSGTYEQYF. In DNA, the CDR3 is TGTGCCTGGAACGGGGGACAGGGCGGGACTAGCGGAACGTACGAGCAGTACTTC.

The rearrangement uses TRBV19 and TRBJ1-2; no definite D call. CDR1 LNHDA and CDR2 SQIVND come from the germline V gene (reference sequence). V lost 4 bases to trimming and J lost 8 bases, with 17 bases between them. The CDR3 length is 14 residues. CDR3 amino acids: CASSKTAPIGGYTF. The CDR3 nucleotides read TGTGCCAGTAGTAAAACAGCTCCTATTGGCGGCTACACCTTC.

This clone has just one count. The genes are TRBV6-1 and TRBJ1-2, with D possibly being TRBD1 (5 bases). CDR1 and CDR2 (germline): MNHNS, SASEGT. This CDR3 comprises 13 residues. With 6 bases removed from V and 8 bases from J, the gap between germline ends came to 16 bases. Written as DNA, the CDR3 is TGTGCCAGCAGGGAAACGACGAAGGGGGGCTACACCTTC. Its translation: CASRETTKGGYTF.

This chain links TRBV6-6 with TRBJ2-7; 7 nucleotides agree with TRBD2. Per germline, CDR1 MNHNY and CDR2 SVGAGI (reference sequence). V lost 7 bases and J lost 1; bases outside the gene matches: 10. The CDR3 totals 15 residues. The CDR3 spells CASTDPLGGSYEQYF. CDR3 nucleotides: TGTGCCAGCACCGATCCGTTGGGGGGGTCCTACGAGCAGTACTTC.

The chain is built from TRBV27 and TRBJ2-5, with TRBD1 identical over 10 bases. The CDR3 covers 14 residues. In germline, CDR1 is MNHEY, CDR2 SMNVEV (reference sequence). V was clipped by 5 bases and J by 5 bases; unmatched bases: 5. The chain's CDR3 is CASSAGTGDETQYF. The CDR3 DNA is TGTGCCAGCAGTGCCGGGACAGGGGACGAGACCCAGTACTTC.

The gene calls are TRBV5-1 and TRBJ2-3, with D possibly TRBD1 on 5 matching bases. V lost 0 bases and J lost 6, with 14 bases in between. The CDR3 is 15 amino acids. The germline V gene encodes CDR1 SGHRS and CDR2 YFSETQ. The CDR3 DNA reads as TGCGCCAGCAGCTTGGGGGGCAGGCCCCCCGATACGCAGTATTTT. It specifies CASSLGGRPPDTQYF.

This clone was counted once. This rearrangement joins TRBV19 to TRBJ1-5; 9 nucleotides match TRBD1. The germline V gene encodes CDR1 LNHDA and CDR2 SQIVND (reference sequence). The CDR3 loop spans 15 amino acids. V dropped 0 bases and J dropped 4; count of bases not matched to a gene: 1. The CDR3 region is CASSIEGTGNQPQHF. The CDR3 DNA is TGTGCCAGTAGTATAGAGGGGACAGGGAATCAGCCCCAGCATTTT.